This TCR beta chain was profiled in a study of molecular identifiers for immune sequencing clone quantification. General observations from the study: Effector cells had over 98% of their molecules in clones above 20 RNA copies, while naive cells had under 1%.

The length of the CDR3 is 16 residues. J was trimmed by 3 bases and V by 4 bases; bases with no gene match: 13. Germline lookup yields CDR1 SGHRS and CDR2 YFSETQ. Comments on this clonotype: Its antigen is currently unknown.

TCRdb redid the calling of the PCR reads with MiXCR, one entry per CDR3 protein. The sample lists 250,000 to 400,000 distinct CDR3 sequences, about 21% occurring once. Material: naive CD8+ T cells from blood, with Jurkat cell RNA spiked in. Noted subset: FACS-sorted CD8+CD4-CCR7+CD45RA+ naive T cells. This TCR came from a human donor in good health. Some libraries in this study had Jurkat cell RNA spiked in. V gene TRBV5-1 combines with J gene TRBJ2-7; TRBD1 matches at 7 bases. The CDR3 nucleotides are TGCGCCAGCAGCAAACGGACGGGACAGTACTACTACGAGCAGTACTTC. This encodes CASSKRTGQYYYEQYF.